This T cell receptor beta chain was recovered during a study of glioma-infiltrating T cells. Study observations and caveats: Above-expected tissue-blood divergence occurred in all gliomas, most in low-grade ones.

As to this clonotype: Its antigen is not known.

Germline V gene data show CDR1 as LGHNA and CDR2 as YSLEER. Trimming removed 0 bases at V and 7 bases at J, with 16 bases between. This CDR3 is built from 17 residues. The iRepertoire nested amplicon-rescue multiplex PCR amplified TCR alpha and beta CDR3s from RNA. From the multiplex PCR reads, TCRdb called clonotypes with MiXCR, one entry per CDR3 protein. Among more than 110,000 distinct CDR3 sequences, 30% to 40% were seen once, and the ten largest hold 20% to 25%. The specimen sequenced was glioma tissue, nonneoplastic brain tissue, or PBMCs (not recorded which). The chain uses TRBV4-3 and TRBJ1-6; possible D gene TRBD1, 6 bases. This receptor was obtained from a human donor with low-grade glioma or glioblastoma, undergoing nonglioma brain surgery, or in good health (not recorded which). The CDR3 protein is CASSQDPGATLNSPLHF. For the CDR3, the DNA is TGCGCCAGCAGCCAAGATCCAGGGGCTACACTAAATTCACCCCTCCACTTT.